This TCR beta chain was sequenced in a study of blood T cell repertoires in COVID-19. About the research overall: Samples came from the United States, Italy and Spain, spanning acute and convalescent COVID-19. T cells, B-cell-depleted T cells, or PBMCs supplied cDNA or gDNA.

Seattle patient enrollment occurred during active infection, with longitudinal follow-up thereafter. Source study methods: Amplification of reference gene primers was used by the study to estimate nucleated cell counts. Assay used: immunoSEQ multiplex PCR; TCRdb lists only in-frame clones, some missing. That table is the source of V, J and clone size, and D and trimming were worked out from the DNA. This repertoire shows some 290,000 clones, around 90% found once; its top ten account for around 0.97%. The sequence came from a woman between 40 and 55 years old with COVID-19, enrolled during active disease. Sequenced material: peripheral blood.

CDR3 nucleotide sequence: TGTGCCAGCTCACCCTTGGAACAGGGGGCACAGCATTTT. This gives the protein CASSPLEQGAQHF. V gene TRBV18 combines with J gene TRBJ1-5; TRBD1 agrees at 9 bases. The ends lost 3 bases at V and 13 bases at J; junction bases unmatched: 7. The CDR3 spans 13 residues. In germline, CDR1 is KGHSH, CDR2 LQKENI. The entire variable domain, with the rest obtained from reference TRBV18 and TRBJ1-5, is as follows: NAGVMQNPRHLVRRRGQEARLRCSPMKGHSHVYWYRQLPEEGLKFMVYLQKENIIDESGMPKERFSAEFPKEGPSILRIQQVVRGDSAAYFCASSPLEQGAQHFGDGTRLSIL.